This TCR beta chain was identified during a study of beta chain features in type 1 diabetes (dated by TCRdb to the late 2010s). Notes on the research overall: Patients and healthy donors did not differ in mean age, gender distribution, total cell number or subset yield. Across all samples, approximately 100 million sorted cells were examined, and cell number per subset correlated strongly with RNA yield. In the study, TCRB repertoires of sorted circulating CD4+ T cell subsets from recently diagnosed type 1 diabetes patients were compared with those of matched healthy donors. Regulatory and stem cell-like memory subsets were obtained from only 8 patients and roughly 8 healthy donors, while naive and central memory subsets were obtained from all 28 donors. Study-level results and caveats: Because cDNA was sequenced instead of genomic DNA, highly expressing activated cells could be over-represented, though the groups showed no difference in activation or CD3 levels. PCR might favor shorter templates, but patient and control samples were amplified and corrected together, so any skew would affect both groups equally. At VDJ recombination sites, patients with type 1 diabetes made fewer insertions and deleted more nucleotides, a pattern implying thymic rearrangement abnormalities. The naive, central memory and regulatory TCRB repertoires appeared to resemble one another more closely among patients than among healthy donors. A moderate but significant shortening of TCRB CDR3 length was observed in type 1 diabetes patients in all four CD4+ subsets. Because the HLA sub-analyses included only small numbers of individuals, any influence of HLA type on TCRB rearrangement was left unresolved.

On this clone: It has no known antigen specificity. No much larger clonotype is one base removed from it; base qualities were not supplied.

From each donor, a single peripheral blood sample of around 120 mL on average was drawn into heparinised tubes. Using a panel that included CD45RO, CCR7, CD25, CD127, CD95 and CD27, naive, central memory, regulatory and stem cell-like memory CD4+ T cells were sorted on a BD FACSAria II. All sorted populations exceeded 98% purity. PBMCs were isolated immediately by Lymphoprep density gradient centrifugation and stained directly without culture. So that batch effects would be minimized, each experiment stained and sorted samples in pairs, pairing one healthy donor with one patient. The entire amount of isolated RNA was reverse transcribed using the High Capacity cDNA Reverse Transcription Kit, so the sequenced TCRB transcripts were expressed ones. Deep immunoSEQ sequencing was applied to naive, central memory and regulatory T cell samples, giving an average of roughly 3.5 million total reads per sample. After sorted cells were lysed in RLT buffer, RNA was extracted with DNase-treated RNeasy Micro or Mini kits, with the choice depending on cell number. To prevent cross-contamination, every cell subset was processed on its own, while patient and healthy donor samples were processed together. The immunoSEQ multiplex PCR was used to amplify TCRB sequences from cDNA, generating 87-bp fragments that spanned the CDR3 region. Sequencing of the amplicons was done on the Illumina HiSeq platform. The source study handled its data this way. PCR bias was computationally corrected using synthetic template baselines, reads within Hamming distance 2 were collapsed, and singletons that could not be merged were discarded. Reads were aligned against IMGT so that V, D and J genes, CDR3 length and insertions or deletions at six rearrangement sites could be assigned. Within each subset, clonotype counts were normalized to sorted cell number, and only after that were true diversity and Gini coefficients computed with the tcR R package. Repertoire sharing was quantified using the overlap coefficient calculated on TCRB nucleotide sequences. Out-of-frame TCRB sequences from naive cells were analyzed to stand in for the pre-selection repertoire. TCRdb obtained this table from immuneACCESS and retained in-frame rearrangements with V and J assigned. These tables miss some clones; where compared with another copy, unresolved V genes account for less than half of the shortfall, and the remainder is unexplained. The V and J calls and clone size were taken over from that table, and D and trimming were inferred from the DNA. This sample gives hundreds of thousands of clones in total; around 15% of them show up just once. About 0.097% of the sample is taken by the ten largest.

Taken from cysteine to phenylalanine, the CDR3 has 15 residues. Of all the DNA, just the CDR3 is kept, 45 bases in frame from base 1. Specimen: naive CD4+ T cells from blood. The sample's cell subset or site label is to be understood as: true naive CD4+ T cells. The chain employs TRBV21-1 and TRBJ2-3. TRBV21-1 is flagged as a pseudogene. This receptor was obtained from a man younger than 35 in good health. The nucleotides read TGTGCCAGCAGCAAATGGTTTATTAGCACAGATACGCAGTATTTT. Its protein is CASSKWFISTDTQYF.